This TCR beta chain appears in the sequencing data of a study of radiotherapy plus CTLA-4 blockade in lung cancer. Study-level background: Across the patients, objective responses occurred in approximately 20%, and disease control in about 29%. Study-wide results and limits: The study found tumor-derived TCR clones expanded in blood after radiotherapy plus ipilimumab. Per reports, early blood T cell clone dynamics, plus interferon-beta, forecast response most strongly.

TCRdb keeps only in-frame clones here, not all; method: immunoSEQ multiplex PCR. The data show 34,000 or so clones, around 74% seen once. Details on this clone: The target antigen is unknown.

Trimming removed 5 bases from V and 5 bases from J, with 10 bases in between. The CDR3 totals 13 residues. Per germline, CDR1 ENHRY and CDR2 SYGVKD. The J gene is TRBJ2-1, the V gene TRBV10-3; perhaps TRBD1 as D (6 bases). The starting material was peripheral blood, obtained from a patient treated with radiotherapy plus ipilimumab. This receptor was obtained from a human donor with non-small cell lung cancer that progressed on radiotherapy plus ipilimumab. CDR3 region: CAISQGSHNEQFF. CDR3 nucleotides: TGTGCCATCAGTCAGGGGTCCCACAATGAGCAGTTCTTC.